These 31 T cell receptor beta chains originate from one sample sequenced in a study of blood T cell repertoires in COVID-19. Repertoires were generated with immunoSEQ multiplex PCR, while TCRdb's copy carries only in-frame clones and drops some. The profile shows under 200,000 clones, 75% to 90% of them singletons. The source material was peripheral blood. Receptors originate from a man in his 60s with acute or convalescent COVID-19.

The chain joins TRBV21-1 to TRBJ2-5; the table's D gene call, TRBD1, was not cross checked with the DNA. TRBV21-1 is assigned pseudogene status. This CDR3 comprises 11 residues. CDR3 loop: CASGQEETQYF. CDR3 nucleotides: TGTGCCAGCGGACAAGAAGAGACCCAGTACTTC.

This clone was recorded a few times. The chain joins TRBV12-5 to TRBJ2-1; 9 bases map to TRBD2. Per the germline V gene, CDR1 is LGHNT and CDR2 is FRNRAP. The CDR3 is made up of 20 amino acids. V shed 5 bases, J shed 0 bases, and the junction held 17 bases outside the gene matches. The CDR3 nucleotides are TGTGCTAGTGGTGGGGCGGGCTTTGGGCTAGCGGGGAGCTCCTACAATGAGCAGTTCTTC. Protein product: CASGGAGFGLAGSSYNEQFF. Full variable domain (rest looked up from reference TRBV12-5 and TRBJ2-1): DARVTQTPRHKVTEMGQEVTMRCQPILGHNTVFWYRQTMMQGLELLAYFRNRAPLDDSGMPKDRFSAEMPDATLATLKIQPSEPRDSAVYFCASGGAGFGLAGSSYNEQFFGPGTRLTVL.

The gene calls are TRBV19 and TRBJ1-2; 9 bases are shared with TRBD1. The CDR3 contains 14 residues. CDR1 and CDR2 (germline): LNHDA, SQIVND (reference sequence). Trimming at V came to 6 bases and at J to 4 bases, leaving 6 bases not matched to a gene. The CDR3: CASRADRGAYGYTF. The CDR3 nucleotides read TGTGCCAGTAGGGCGGACAGGGGCGCCTATGGCTACACCTTC. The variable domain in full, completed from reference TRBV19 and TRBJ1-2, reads DGGITQSPKYLFRKEGQNVTLSCEQNLNHDAMYWYRQDPGQGLRLIYYSQIVNDFQKGDIAEGYSVSREKKESFPLTVTSAQKNPTAFYLCASRADRGAYGYTFGSGTRLTVV.

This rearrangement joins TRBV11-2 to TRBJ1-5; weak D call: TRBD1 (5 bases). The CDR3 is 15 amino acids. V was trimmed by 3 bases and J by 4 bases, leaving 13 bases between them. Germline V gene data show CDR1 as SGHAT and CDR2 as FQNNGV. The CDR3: CASSFRGGNNQPQHF. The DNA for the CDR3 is TGTGCCAGCAGCTTTCGGGGGGGAAATAATCAGCCCCAGCATTTT. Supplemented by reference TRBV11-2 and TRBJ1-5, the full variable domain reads EAGVAQSPRYKIIEKRQSVAFWCNPISGHATLYWYQQILGQGPKLLIQFQNNGVVDDSQLPKDRFSAERLKGVDSTLKIQPAKLEDSAVYLCASSFRGGNNQPQHFGDGTRLSIL.

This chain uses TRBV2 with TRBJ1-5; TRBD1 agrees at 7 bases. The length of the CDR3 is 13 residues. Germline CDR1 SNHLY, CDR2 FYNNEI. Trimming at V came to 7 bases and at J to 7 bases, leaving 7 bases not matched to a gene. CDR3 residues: CASTEGTVQPQHF. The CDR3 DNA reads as TGTGCCAGCACTGAGGGGACAGTCCAGCCCCAGCATTTT.

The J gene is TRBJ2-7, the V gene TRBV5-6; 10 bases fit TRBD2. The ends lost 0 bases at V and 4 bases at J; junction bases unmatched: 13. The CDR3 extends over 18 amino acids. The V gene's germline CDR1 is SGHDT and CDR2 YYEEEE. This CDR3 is CASSLGPASGSPKYEQYF. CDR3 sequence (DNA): TGTGCCAGCAGCTTGGGGCCCGCTAGCGGGAGCCCAAAATACGAGCAGTACTTC.

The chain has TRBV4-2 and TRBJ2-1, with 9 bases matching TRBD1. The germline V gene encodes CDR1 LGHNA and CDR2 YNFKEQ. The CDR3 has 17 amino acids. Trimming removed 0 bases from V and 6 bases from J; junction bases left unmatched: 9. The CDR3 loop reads CASSQDRGQGESNEQFF. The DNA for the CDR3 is TGTGCCAGCAGCCAAGATCGGGGACAGGGCGAGTCCAATGAGCAGTTCTTC.

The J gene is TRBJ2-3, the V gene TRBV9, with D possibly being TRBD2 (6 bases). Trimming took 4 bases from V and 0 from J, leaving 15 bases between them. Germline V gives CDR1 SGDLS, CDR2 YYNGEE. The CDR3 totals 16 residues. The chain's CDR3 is CASSPSGAPSTDTQYF. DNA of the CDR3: TGTGCCAGCAGCCCCTCGGGAGCACCTAGCACAGATACGCAGTATTTT.

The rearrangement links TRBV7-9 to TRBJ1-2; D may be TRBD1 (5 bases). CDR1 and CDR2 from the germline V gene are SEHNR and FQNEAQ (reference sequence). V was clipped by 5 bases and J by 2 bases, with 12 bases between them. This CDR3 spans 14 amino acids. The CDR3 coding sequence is TGTGCCAGCAGCCCACCCCAGGGAAACTATGGCTACACCTTC. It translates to CASSPPQGNYGYTF.

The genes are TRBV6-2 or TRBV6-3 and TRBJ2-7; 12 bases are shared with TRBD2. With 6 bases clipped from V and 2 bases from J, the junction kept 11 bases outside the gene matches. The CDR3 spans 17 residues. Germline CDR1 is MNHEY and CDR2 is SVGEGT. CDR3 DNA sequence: TGTGCCAGCAGCCCTAGCGGGGGGGACGGTCCGACCTACGAGCAGTACTTC. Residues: CASSPSGGDGPTYEQYF.

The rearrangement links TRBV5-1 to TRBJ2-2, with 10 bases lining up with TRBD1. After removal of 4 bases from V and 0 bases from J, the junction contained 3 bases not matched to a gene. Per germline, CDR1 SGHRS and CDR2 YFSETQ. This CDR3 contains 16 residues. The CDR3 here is CASSRGQGPNTGELFF. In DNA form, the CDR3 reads TGCGCCAGCAGCAGGGGACAGGGGCCGAACACCGGGGAGCTGTTTTTT. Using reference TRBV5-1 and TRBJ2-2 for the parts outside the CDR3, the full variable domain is KAGVTQTPRYLIKTRGQQVTLSCSPISGHRSVSWYQQTPGQGLQFLFEYFSETQRNKGNFPGRFSGRQFSNSRSEMNVSTLELGDSALYLCASSRGQGPNTGELFFGEGSRLTVL.

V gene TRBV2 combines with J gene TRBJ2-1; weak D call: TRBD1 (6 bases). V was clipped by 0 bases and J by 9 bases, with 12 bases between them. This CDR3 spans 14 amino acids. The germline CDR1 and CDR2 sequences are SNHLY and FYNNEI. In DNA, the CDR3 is TGTGCCAGCAGTGAAGCAGGGGGACGTCGTGAGCAGTTCTTC. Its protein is CASSEAGGRREQFF.

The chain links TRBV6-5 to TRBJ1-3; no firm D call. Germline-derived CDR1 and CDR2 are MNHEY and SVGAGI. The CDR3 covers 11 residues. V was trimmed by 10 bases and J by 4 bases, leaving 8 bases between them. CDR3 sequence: CAIPQGNTIYF. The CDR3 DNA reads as TGTGCCATCCCACAGGGAAACACCATATATTTT.

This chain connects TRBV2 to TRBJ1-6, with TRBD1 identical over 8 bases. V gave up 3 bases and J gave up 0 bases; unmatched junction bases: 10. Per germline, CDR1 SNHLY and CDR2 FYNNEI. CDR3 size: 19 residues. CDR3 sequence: CASSDVQGAGSSYNSPLHF. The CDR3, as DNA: TGTGCCAGCAGTGATGTCCAGGGGGCGGGAAGCTCCTATAATTCACCCCTCCACTTT.

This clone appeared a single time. The DNA of the CDR3 is TGTGCCAGCAGCCTGGAAGAGTACAATGAGCAGTTCTTC. Amino acids: CASSLEEYNEQFF. J is TRBJ2-1 and V is TRBV5-4; D is undetermined. Germline V CDR1 and CDR2: SGHNT, YYREEE (reference sequence). The CDR3 sequence is 13 residues long. The V gene lost 4 bases and the J gene lost 4 bases, with 9 bases spanning the gap.

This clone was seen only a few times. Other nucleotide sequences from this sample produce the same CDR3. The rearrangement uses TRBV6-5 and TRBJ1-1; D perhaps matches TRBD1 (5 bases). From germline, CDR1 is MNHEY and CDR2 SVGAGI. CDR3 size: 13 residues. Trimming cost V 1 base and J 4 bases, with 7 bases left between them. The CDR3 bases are TGTGCCAGCAGTTACTGGGGCGGCACTGAAGCTTTCTTT. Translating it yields CASSYWGGTEAFF.

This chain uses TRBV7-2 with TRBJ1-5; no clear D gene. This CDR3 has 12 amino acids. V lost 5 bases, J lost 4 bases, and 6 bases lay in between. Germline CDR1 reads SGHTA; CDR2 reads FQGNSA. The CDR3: CASSPPNQPQHF. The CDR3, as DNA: TGTGCCAGCAGCCCTCCTAATCAGCCCCAGCATTTT.

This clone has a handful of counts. In nucleotides, the CDR3 is TGTGCCAGCAGTTACCTGTATACTACTGAAGCTTTCTTT. Translated: CASSYLYTTEAFF. The chain combines TRBV6-2 or TRBV6-3 with TRBJ1-1; D remains ambiguous. Trimming stripped 2 bases from V and 5 bases from J, with 9 bases between. The CDR3 runs 13 residues. Germline CDR1 MNHEY, CDR2 SVGEGT.

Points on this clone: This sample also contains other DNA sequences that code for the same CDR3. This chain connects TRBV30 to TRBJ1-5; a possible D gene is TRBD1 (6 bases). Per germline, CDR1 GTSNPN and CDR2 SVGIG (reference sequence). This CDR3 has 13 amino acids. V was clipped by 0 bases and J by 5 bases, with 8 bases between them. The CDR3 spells CAWSVQGDQPQHF. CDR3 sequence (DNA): TGTGCCTGGAGTGTACAGGGTGATCAGCCCCAGCATTTT. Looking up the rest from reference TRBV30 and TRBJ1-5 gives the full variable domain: SQTIHQWPATLVQPVGSPLSLECTVEGTSNPNLYWYRQAAGRGLQLLFYSVGIGQISSEVPQNLSASRPQDRQFILSSKKLLLSDSGFYLCAWSVQGDQPQHFGDGTRLSIL.

The CDR3 is CASSGQDKYEQYF. CDR3 nucleotides: TGTGCCAGCAGTGGACAGGACAAATACGAGCAGTACTTC. The chain couples TRBV12-3 or TRBV12-4 to TRBJ2-7; 7 nucleotides line up with TRBD1. V was pared by 5 bases and J by 4 bases, with 5 bases of the junction left unmatched. The CDR3 extends over 13 amino acids.

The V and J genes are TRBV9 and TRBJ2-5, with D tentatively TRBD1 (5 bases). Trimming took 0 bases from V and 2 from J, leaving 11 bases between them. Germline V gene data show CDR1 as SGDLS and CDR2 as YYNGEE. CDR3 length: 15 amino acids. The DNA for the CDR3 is TGTGCCAGCAGCGTAGGTGTGACAGCTCAAGAGACCCAGTACTTC. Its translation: CASSVGVTAQETQYF.

DNA for the CDR3: TGCGCCAGCAGCCAAGTCGCGGGGACCTACAATGAGCAGTTCTTC. Residues: CASSQVAGTYNEQFF. The V gene is TRBV4-1, the J gene TRBJ2-1, with D maybe TRBD2 (6 bases). The CDR3 runs to 15 residues. Germline values: CDR1 MGHRA, CDR2 YSYEKL. V shed 1 base and J shed 2 bases, with 9 bases lying between them.

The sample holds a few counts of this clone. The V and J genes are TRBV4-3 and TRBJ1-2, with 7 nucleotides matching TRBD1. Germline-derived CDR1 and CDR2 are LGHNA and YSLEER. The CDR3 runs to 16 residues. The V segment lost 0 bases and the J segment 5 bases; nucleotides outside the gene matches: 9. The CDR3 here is CASSQDTQGQAYGYTF. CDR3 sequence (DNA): TGCGCCAGCAGCCAAGATACCCAAGGACAGGCTTATGGCTACACCTTC.

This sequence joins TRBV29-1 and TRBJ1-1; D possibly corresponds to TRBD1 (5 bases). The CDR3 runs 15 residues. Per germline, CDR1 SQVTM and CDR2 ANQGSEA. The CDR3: CRGGRGGRMNTEAFF. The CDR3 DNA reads TGCCGCGGGGGGAGGGGAGGAAGGATGAACACTGAAGCTTTCTTT.

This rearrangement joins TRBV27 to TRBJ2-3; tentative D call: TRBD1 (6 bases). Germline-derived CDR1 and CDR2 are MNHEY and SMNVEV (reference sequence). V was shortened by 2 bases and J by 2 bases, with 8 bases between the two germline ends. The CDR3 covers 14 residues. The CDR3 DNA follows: TGTGCCAGCAGTTTAGACAGGATCACAGATACGCAGTATTTT. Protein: CASSLDRITDTQYF.

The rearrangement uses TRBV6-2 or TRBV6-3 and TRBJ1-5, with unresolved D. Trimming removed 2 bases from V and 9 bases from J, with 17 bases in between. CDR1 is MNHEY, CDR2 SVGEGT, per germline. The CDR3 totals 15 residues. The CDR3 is CASSYEARGRGPQHF. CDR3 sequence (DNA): TGTGCCAGCAGTTACGAGGCCCGCGGGCGTGGGCCCCAGCATTTT.

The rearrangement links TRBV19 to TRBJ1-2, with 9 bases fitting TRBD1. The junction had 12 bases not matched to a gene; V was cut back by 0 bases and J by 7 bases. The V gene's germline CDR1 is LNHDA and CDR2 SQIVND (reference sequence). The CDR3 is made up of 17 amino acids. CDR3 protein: CASSIDLLPGQGPGYTF. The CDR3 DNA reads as TGTGCCAGTAGTATAGATCTTCTTCCGGGACAGGGACCTGGCTACACCTTC.

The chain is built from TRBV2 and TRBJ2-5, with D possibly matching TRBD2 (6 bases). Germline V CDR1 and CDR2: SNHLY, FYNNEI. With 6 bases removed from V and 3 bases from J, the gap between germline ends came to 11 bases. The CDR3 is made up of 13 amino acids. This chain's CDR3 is CASRRDSKETQYF. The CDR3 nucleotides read TGTGCCAGCAGGCGGGACTCCAAAGAGACCCAGTACTTC.

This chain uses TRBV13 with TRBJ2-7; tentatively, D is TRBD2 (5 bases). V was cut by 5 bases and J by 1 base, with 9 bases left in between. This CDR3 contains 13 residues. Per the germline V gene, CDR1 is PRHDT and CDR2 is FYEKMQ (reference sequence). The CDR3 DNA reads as TGTGCCAGCAGCCCCCCGGGGTCCTACGAGCAGTACTTC. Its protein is CASSPPGSYEQYF. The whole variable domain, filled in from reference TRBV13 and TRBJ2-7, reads AAGVIQSPRHLIKEKRETATLKCYPIPRHDTVYWYQQGPGQDPQFLISFYEKMQSDKGSIPDRFSAQQFSDYHSELNMSSLELGDSALYFCASSPPGSYEQYFGPGTRLTVT.

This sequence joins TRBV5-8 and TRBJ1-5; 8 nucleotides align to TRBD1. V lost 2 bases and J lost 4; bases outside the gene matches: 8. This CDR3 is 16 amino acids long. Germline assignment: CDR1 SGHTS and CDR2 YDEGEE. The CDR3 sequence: CASSFRTGRRNQPQHF. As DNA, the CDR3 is TGTGCCAGCAGCTTCAGGACAGGGCGGCGGAATCAGCCCCAGCATTTT.

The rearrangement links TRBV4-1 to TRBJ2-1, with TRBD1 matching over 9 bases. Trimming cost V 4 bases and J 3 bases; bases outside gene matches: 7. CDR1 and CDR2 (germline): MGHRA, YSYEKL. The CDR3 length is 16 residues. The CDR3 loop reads CASSLGGQGFYNEQFF. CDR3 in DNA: TGCGCCAGCAGCCTAGGGGGACAGGGATTCTACAATGAGCAGTTCTTC.